Presented here are 22 T cell receptor beta chains from one specimen sequenced in a study of shared clonotypes between healthy human individuals. Here immunoSEQ multiplex PCR was the method, and the copy in TCRdb shows in-frame clones only, minus some. Of some 500,000 clones in the sample, about 96% were seen once. Sequencing was done on a sample of naive CD4+ T cells sorted from blood. Subset in this sample: CD45RA+ positively selected. The source is a woman aged 30 to 39 in good health.

This clone was seen only once. This rearrangement joins TRBV4-1 to TRBJ2-7; the D gene is possibly TRBD1 (6 bases). CDR1 is MGHRA, CDR2 YSYEKL, per germline. V was trimmed by 0 bases and J by 4 bases, leaving 13 bases between them. The CDR3 sequence is 15 residues long. CDR3 region: CASSQDLGTNYEQYF. The CDR3 DNA reads TGCGCCAGCAGCCAAGATCTAGGGACAAATTACGAGCAGTACTTC.

Concerning this clone itself: This specimen includes other DNA sequences encoding the same CDR3. CDR3 residues: CASSLGLAGDEQYF. The DNA of the CDR3 is TGTGCCAGCTCACTAGGACTAGCGGGAGACGAGCAGTACTTC. The chain carries TRBV18 and TRBJ2-7; 13 bases are shared with TRBD2. The CDR3 consists of 14 residues. CDR1 is KGHSH and CDR2 is LQKENI in the germline V gene. J was trimmed by 5 bases and V by 4 bases; bases with no gene match: 2.

The chain combines TRBV2 with TRBJ2-2; possibly TRBD1 for D (5 bases). V shed 9 bases and J shed 4 bases, with 9 bases lying between them. The CDR3 contains 12 residues. Germline CDR1 and CDR2: SNHLY and FYNNEI. CDR3 in DNA: TGTGCCAGGGACAAAGTCACCGGGGAGCTGTTTTTT. Translating gives CARDKVTGELFF.

This chain links TRBV10-1 with TRBJ2-2; 7 nucleotides align to TRBD2. The CDR3 covers 14 residues. The germline gives CDR1 WNHNN, CDR2 SYGVQD (reference sequence). Unmatched junction bases numbered 4, after V lost 8 bases and J lost 1 base. The CDR3 spells CASSSGVNTGELFF. The CDR3 DNA sequence: TGCGCCAGCTCTAGCGGAGTGAACACCGGGGAGCTGTTTTTT.

To note about this clone: One junction end disagrees with the germline gene, perhaps due to a read error. The V call is TRBV30, the J call TRBJ2-7, with a tentative D call TRBD2 (6 bases). CDR3 length: 11 amino acids. The germline V gene has CDR1 GTSNPN and CDR2 SVGIG (reference sequence). The CDR3 is CAWASRLVMEF. The CDR3 bases are TGTGCCTGGGCATCAAGACTAGTGATGGAGTTC.

V and J are TRBV9 and TRBJ1-4, with D perhaps matching TRBD1 (5 bases). Germline CDR1 and CDR2: SGDLS and YYNGEE. Between the trimmed V and J ends, which lost 0 bases and 1 base, there was a span of 22 bases. This CDR3 is 20 amino acids long. CDR3 region: CASSVATGSGRVGTNEKLFF. The CDR3, as DNA: TGTGCCAGCAGCGTAGCTACAGGTTCTGGGAGAGTTGGAACTAATGAAAAACTGTTTTTT.

V usage is TRBV5-8 and J usage is TRBJ2-7, with 9 bases matching TRBD2. This CDR3 is 17 amino acids long. Germline V gives CDR1 SGHTS, CDR2 YDEGEE. Trimming removed 1 base from V and 0 bases from J; junction bases left unmatched: 8. CDR3 sequence: CASSLRVGSGSSYEQYF. CDR3 nucleotide sequence: TGTGCCAGCAGCTTGCGGGTGGGTAGCGGGAGCTCCTACGAGCAGTACTTC.

The V gene is TRBV18, the J gene TRBJ2-2; D is undetermined. Germline V gene data show CDR1 as KGHSH and CDR2 as LQKENI. The V end lost 3 bases, the J end lost 3 bases, and 11 bases lay between the germline ends. CDR3 length equals 15 residues. The CDR3 loop reads CASSPIHGDTGELFF. The CDR3 coding sequence is TGTGCCAGCTCACCTATACACGGAGACACCGGGGAGCTGTTTTTT.

In nucleotides, the CDR3 is TGTGCCAGCAGCCGAGTTACCCATAATGAAAAACTGTTTTTT. It specifies CASSRVTHNEKLFF. The chain joins TRBV11-2 to TRBJ1-4, with D hard to call. The CDR3 contains 14 residues. V lost 5 bases, J lost 4 bases, and 11 bases lay in between. Per germline, CDR1 SGHAT and CDR2 FQNNGV.

This clone was recorded once. This chain links TRBV20-1 with TRBJ2-7; perhaps TRBD2 as D (5 bases). Germline values: CDR1 DFQATT, CDR2 SNEGSKA (reference sequence). This CDR3 is 11 amino acids long. Trimming left V 3 bases short and J 3 bases short, with 6 bases between. CDR3 sequence reads: CSASEGYEQYF. In DNA form, the CDR3 reads TGCAGTGCTAGTGAGGGCTACGAGCAGTACTTC.

With respect to this clone: At the DNA level, this CDR3 is encoded by other sequences in the same sample as well. This sequence joins TRBV18 and TRBJ1-2; tentatively, D is TRBD1 (5 bases). The CDR3 spans 13 residues. The germline V and J ends were trimmed by 3 bases and 4 bases, with 9 bases remaining between them. Germline values: CDR1 KGHSH, CDR2 LQKENI. CDR3 residues: CASSPGGTYGYTF. CDR3 nucleotides: TGTGCCAGCTCACCGGGGGGGACCTATGGCTACACCTTC.

The chain couples TRBV27 to TRBJ1-1; D call uncertain. The CDR3 sequence is 14 residues long. Germline assignment: CDR1 MNHEY and CDR2 SMNVEV (reference sequence). The V end lost 0 bases, the J end lost 0 bases, and 5 bases lay between the germline ends. CDR3 in DNA: TGTGCCAGCAGTTTATCGAACCTGAACACTGAAGCTTTCTTT. Translated, it gives CASSLSNLNTEAFF.

The genes are TRBV18 and TRBJ2-7, with D unclear. Trimming removed 0 bases at V and 2 bases at J, with 2 bases between. The CDR3 covers 12 residues. CDR1 and CDR2 (germline): KGHSH, LQKENI. The CDR3 spells CASSPPPYEQYF. Here the CDR3 DNA reads TGTGCCAGCTCACCACCTCCCTACGAGCAGTACTTC.

CDR3 amino acids: CASSDSITGSGNEQFF. The CDR3 bases are TGTGCCAGCAGTGACTCTATTACGGGATCAGGCAATGAGCAGTTCTTC. V and J are TRBV6-4 and TRBJ2-1, with D possibly being TRBD2 (5 bases). The CDR3 is made up of 16 amino acids. Trimming left V 0 bases short and J 6 bases short, with 15 bases between. Germline loops: CDR1 MRHNA, CDR2 SNTAGT.

This clone was counted between two and nine times. This chain connects TRBV10-2 to TRBJ1-1; D unresolved. The V and J ends lost 4 bases and 0 bases respectively, with 9 bases between them. This CDR3 is built from 14 residues. Germline CDR1 is WSHSY and CDR2 is SAAADI. CDR3 residues: CASSATVLNTEAFF. DNA of the CDR3: TGCGCCAGCAGTGCCACCGTCCTGAACACTGAAGCTTTCTTT.

This clone was detected only once. The chain links TRBV5-1 to TRBJ1-4, with 8 bases fitting TRBD1. The length of the CDR3 is 17 residues. In germline, CDR1 is SGHRS, CDR2 YFSETQ. The J segment lost 8 bases and the V segment lost 3 bases, leaving 15 bases of the junction unmatched. CDR3 loop: CASSYGQGIGVGEKLFF. The CDR3 bases are TGCGCCAGCAGCTACGGACAGGGAATTGGGGTGGGGGAAAAACTGTTTTTT.

The chain links TRBV6-1 to TRBJ1-2; D gene uncertain. This CDR3 region has 12 residues. The germline gives CDR1 MNHNS, CDR2 SASEGT. V was cut by 2 bases and J by 4 bases, with 5 bases left in between. The CDR3 DNA follows: TGTGCCAGCAGTGAACGACTCTATGGCTACACCTTC. Translating gives CASSERLYGYTF.

The chain employs TRBV5-1 and TRBJ2-2; 8 positions agree with TRBD2. This CDR3 has 16 residues. In germline, CDR1 is SGHRS, CDR2 YFSETQ. V trimming: 3 bases; J trimming: 2 bases; junction bases outside the gene matches: 6. Written as DNA, the CDR3 is TGCGCCAGCAGCTCGGCCGGGACTAGAAACACCGGGGAGCTGTTTTTT. Its translation: CASSSAGTRNTGELFF.

This clone was picked up one time. A read error may account for a junction end that differs from germline. The chain couples TRBV7-9 to TRBJ1-1, with no clear D. The CDR3 length is 12 residues. Germline V gene sequence: CDR1 SEHNR, CDR2 FQNEAQ (reference sequence). The CDR3 coding sequence is TGTGCCAGCAGCCTAGCGGAGACCCGGGGTTTCTTT. It encodes CASSLAETRGFF.

With regard to this clone: Other DNA sequences of this sample code for an identical CDR3. The gene calls are TRBV5-1 and TRBJ2-7; a weak D match, TRBD1 (5 bases). Germline lookup yields CDR1 SGHRS and CDR2 YFSETQ. The CDR3 contains 14 residues. Trimming took off 0 bases at V and 0 bases at J, with 7 bases between the two ends. CDR3 in amino acids: CASSLVGDSYEQYF. The CDR3 coding sequence is TGCGCCAGCAGCTTGGTAGGGGACTCCTACGAGCAGTACTTC.

This sequence joins TRBV6-6 and TRBJ1-4; TRBD1 matches 8 bases. Germline lookup yields CDR1 MNHNY and CDR2 SVGAGI (reference sequence). Trimming took 6 bases from V and 8 from J; bases not matched to a gene: 11. The CDR3 spans 15 residues. This chain's CDR3 is CASSSQQGAYEKLFF. CDR3 sequence (DNA): TGTGCCAGCAGCTCCCAGCAGGGGGCATACGAAAAACTGTTTTTT.

The chain is built from TRBV29-1 and TRBJ2-1; D remains ambiguous. The V gene's germline CDR1 is SQVTM and CDR2 ANQGSEA. V lost 7 bases and J 8 bases, leaving 24 bases between the germline ends. The CDR3 loop spans 15 amino acids. The CDR3 region has the DNA TGCAGCGGTAGGGCCAGTCTAACCAGTGGCGATGAGCAGTTCTTC. Translation gives CSGRASLTSGDEQFF.